This TCR beta chain comes out of a study of cytomegalovirus exposure and HLA in healthy donors. Study context: Out of fewer than 500 genotyped donors, 81% belonged to the Caucasian-associated ancestry cluster.

Whole-study findings and limits: HLA-A and HLA-B allele assignments for most subjects were reportedly predicted accurately using TCR beta sequences. Indistinguishable V segments such as TRBV6-2 and TRBV6-3 were excluded.

Researchers ran the PCR with 60 Vbeta and 13 Jbeta primers. Libraries were prepared by immunoSEQ multiplex PCR; TCRdb keeps only in-frame clonotypes and omits some of them. The repertoire has approximately 120,000 clones, about 81% of them found once; the top ten carry 0.85% to 1.4%. The V gene lost 5 bases and the J gene lost 3 bases, with 13 bases spanning the gap. CDR1 is SGHDN, CDR2 FVKESK, per germline. The CDR3 spans 14 residues. A note on this clone: What it binds is not known.

This sequence joins TRBV14 and TRBJ1-2, with a tentative D call TRBD1 (5 bases). The source of this sequence is a woman younger than 45 in good health and CMV-seronegative. Sequenced sample: PBMCs. CDR3 residues: CASSTQGSYYGYTF. DNA for the CDR3: TGTGCCAGCAGCACGCAGGGTTCTTACTATGGCTACACCTTC.